A single sample gave rise to the 21 T cell receptor beta chains below, sequenced in a study of T-cell reconstitution after alpha-beta-depleted transplantation in children. Unique molecular identifiers were built into the TCRbeta library. TCRdb called the PCR reads again in MiXCR, with one record for every CDR3 protein. The profile shows some 260,000 distinct CDR3 sequences, more than 20% of them singletons. This specimen consisted of PBMCs, mostly from graft donor cells, obtained 360 days after TCRalphabeta/CD19-depleted stem cell transplant. These receptors originate from a female patient between 2 and 15 years old who had a stem cell transplant for congenital amegakaryocytic thrombocytopenia, so the T cells may come from the graft donor.

J is TRBJ1-1 and V is TRBV9; the D is unclear. V lost 4 bases and J 5 bases, leaving 12 bases between the germline ends. Germline assignment: CDR1 SGDLS and CDR2 YYNGEE. CDR3 length: 13 amino acids. The CDR3 loop is CASSLGSGTEAFF. In DNA, the CDR3 is TGTGCCAGCAGCCTCGGATCGGGGACTGAAGCTTTCTTT.

The V call is TRBV11-3, the J call TRBJ2-2; 8 bases match TRBD1. The V and J ends lost 1 base and 0 bases, in that order; junction bases with no gene match: 7. The CDR3 has 18 amino acids. The germline V gene has CDR1 SGHNT and CDR2 YENEEA. The CDR3 protein is CASSLGTGSFANTGELFF. CDR3 DNA: TGTGCCAGCAGCTTAGGGACAGGGAGTTTTGCGAACACCGGGGAGCTGTTTTTT. Using reference TRBV11-3 and TRBJ2-2 for the parts outside the CDR3, the full variable domain is EAGVVQSPRYKIIEKKQPVAFWCNPISGHNTLYWYLQNLGQGPELLIRYENEEAVDDSQLPKDRFSAERLKGVDSTLKIQPAELGDSAVYLCASSLGTGSFANTGELFFGEGSRLTVL.

The V call is TRBV5-1, the J call TRBJ2-7; TRBD1 might be the D (6 bases). Germline CDR1 reads SGHRS; CDR2 reads YFSETQ. The CDR3 contains 16 residues. V was cut by 4 bases and J by 0 bases, with 17 bases left in between. DNA for the CDR3: TGCGCCAGCAGCCAGTGGGCAGGGGACCCCTCCTACGAGCAGTACTTC. Its translation is CASSQWAGDPSYEQYF.

The chain has TRBV29-1 and TRBJ2-2, with a weak D call TRBD2 (6 bases). Looked up from germline, CDR1 is SQVTM and CDR2 is ANQGSEA. V was shortened by 6 bases and J by 2 bases, with 16 bases between the two germline ends. This CDR3 has 15 amino acids. CDR3 DNA: TGCAGCGTGGACCTTGGGAGGTATAACACCGGGGAGCTGTTTTTT. Its translation: CSVDLGRYNTGELFF.

This clonotype showed up just a few times. This chain uses TRBV14 with TRBJ2-7; D may correspond to TRBD1 or TRBD2 (5 bases each). V was cut by 4 bases and J by 7 bases, with 14 bases left in between. The CDR3 totals 13 residues. The germline CDR1 and CDR2 sequences are SGHDN and FVKESK. The DNA for the CDR3 is TGTGCCAGCAGCCGGGGGTACCGCTCGGAGCAGTACTTC. Amino acids: CASSRGYRSEQYF.

This clonotype came up many times. The chain couples TRBV28 to TRBJ1-3; no definite D call. CDR3 length: 11 residues. Germline CDR1 is MDHEN and CDR2 is SYDVKM. V dropped 4 bases and J dropped 2 bases, with 0 bases sitting between them. CDR3 region: CASSSGNTIYF. DNA of the CDR3: TGTGCCAGCAGTTCTGGAAACACCATATATTTT.

The chain links TRBV30 to TRBJ1-2; unclear D gene. The CDR3 has 13 residues. Germline V gene data show CDR1 as GTSNPN and CDR2 as SVGIG (reference sequence). V gave up 3 bases and J gave up 1 base, with 9 bases separating them. CDR3: CAWRRDNNYGYTF. The CDR3 DNA follows: TGTGCCTGGAGAAGAGACAATAACTATGGCTACACCTTC.

This clonotype was observed many times. The V gene is TRBV5-1, the J gene TRBJ2-1, with unresolved D. CDR1 SGHRS and CDR2 YFSETQ come from the germline V gene. This CDR3 region has 13 residues. The V end was cut by 2 bases, the J end by 7 bases, with 10 bases between. Here the CDR3 DNA reads TGCGCCAGCAGCTTACAAAGTAGGAATGAGCAGTTCTTC. It specifies CASSLQSRNEQFF.

This clonotype was seen a few times. The V call is TRBV30, the J call TRBJ2-1, with 7 bases matching TRBD2. Germline V gene lookup returns CDR1 GTSNPN and CDR2 SVGIG (reference sequence). This CDR3 has 14 residues. V gave up 2 bases and J gave up 7 bases; unmatched junction bases: 8. DNA of the CDR3: TGTGCCTGGAGTAGTAGAGCGGGATCAAATGAGCAGTTCTTC. It yields the protein CAWSSRAGSNEQFF.

This chain joins TRBV11-1 and TRBJ1-5; TRBD1 might be the D (6 bases). Trimming stripped 4 bases from V and 5 bases from J, with 24 bases between. Germline-derived CDR1 and CDR2 are SGHAT and FQDESV (reference sequence). The CDR3 has 18 amino acids. Here the CDR3 reads CASSSHRVDEGGYQPQHF. CDR3 coding DNA: TGTGCCAGCAGCTCCCACCGGGTCGATGAGGGGGGTTATCAGCCCCAGCATTTT.

The rearrangement uses TRBV15 and TRBJ1-1, with D uncertain. With 4 bases removed from V and 11 bases from J, the gap between germline ends came to 11 bases. Germline CDR1 reads LNHNV; CDR2 reads YYDKDF (reference sequence). The CDR3 loop spans 11 amino acids. This CDR3 reads CATSNRSGAFF. Here the CDR3 DNA reads TGTGCCACCAGCAACCGCAGTGGCGCTTTCTTT. Full variable domain (outside the CDR3, taken from reference TRBV15 and TRBJ1-1): DAMVIQNPRYQVTQFGKPVTLSCSQTLNHNVMYWYQQKSSQAPKLLFHYYDKDFNNEADTPDNFQSRRPNTSFCFLDIRSPGLGDTAMYLCATSNRSGAFFGQGTRLTVV.

A few counts support this clonotype. The genes are TRBV30 and TRBJ1-4; D gene unclear. Looked up from germline, CDR1 is GTSNPN and CDR2 is SVGIG (reference sequence). The length of the CDR3 is 13 residues. Trimming shortened V by 2 bases and J by 8 bases, and 12 bases separated the two germline ends. The CDR3 DNA reads as TGTGCCTGGAGTCTGGGCCTCGGGGAAAAACTGTTTTTT. This encodes CAWSLGLGEKLFF.

The rearrangement joins TRBV7-8 to TRBJ2-1; TRBD2 aligns across 7 bases. CDR1 and CDR2 from the germline V gene are SGHVS and FQNEAQ. The CDR3 consists of 15 residues. V was clipped by 3 bases and J by 7 bases; unmatched bases: 9. CDR3 in DNA: TGTGCCAGCAGCTTGGTGGGAGGGAGTAGGAATGAGCAGTTCTTC. Translated: CASSLVGGSRNEQFF.

This clonotype turned up a few times. DNA of the CDR3: TGCGCCAGCAGCCAACTTCCGCGGACGAACACCGGGGAGCTGTTTTTT. Translating it yields CASSQLPRTNTGELFF. The rearrangement links TRBV4-1 to TRBJ2-2; D uncertain. The germline V and J ends were trimmed by 2 bases and 0 bases, with 10 bases remaining between them. Germline loops: CDR1 MGHRA, CDR2 YSYEKL. This CDR3 spans 16 amino acids.

This sequence joins TRBV9 and TRBJ2-2; D is ambiguous. The germline CDR1 and CDR2 sequences are SGDLS and YYNGEE. The length of the CDR3 is 12 residues. The ends were cut back, 3 bases at V and 4 bases at J, with 4 bases in the middle. The DNA for the CDR3 is TGTGCCAGCAGCGGGCCCACCGGGGAGCTGTTTTTT. Protein: CASSGPTGELFF.

The chain employs TRBV6-5 and TRBJ2-2; TRBD2 is a possible D gene (6 bases). This CDR3 has 16 amino acids. Looked up from germline, CDR1 is MNHEY and CDR2 is SVGAGI. V was pared by 7 bases and J by 4 bases, with 19 bases between. The CDR3 protein is CASISRGGTSTGELFF. The DNA for the CDR3 is TGTGCCAGCATTTCGAGAGGCGGGACCTCCACCGGGGAGCTGTTTTTT.

This clonotype was observed a few times. The V call is TRBV7-9, the J call TRBJ2-7; D remains ambiguous. Germline CDR1 and CDR2: SEHNR and FQNEAQ (reference sequence). The CDR3 is made up of 17 amino acids. V gave up 6 bases and J gave up 1 base, with 22 bases separating them. CDR3 amino acids: CASRRPWRQEPSYEQYF. The CDR3 DNA is TGTGCCAGCAGGCGGCCTTGGCGGCAGGAGCCTTCCTACGAGCAGTACTTC.

This clonotype was counted ten times or more. The chain links TRBV19 to TRBJ2-2; D call uncertain. The germline V gene encodes CDR1 LNHDA and CDR2 SQIVND (reference sequence). The CDR3 is 13 amino acids. V shed 4 bases and J shed 0 bases, with 3 bases lying between them. CDR3 region: CASSTTNTGELFF. The CDR3 bases are TGTGCCAGTAGTACGACGAACACCGGGGAGCTGTTTTTT.

This clonotype was counted between two and nine times. The chain is built from TRBV27 and TRBJ2-1; 7 bases agree with TRBD2. The CDR3 consists of 16 residues. J lost 10 bases, V lost 3 bases, and 15 bases had no gene match. Germline V gives CDR1 MNHEY, CDR2 SMNVEV (reference sequence). The CDR3 protein is CASSFSSGPYNEEQFF. The DNA of the CDR3 is TGTGCCAGCAGTTTTAGTAGCGGGCCCTACAATGAAGAGCAGTTCTTC.

A single count supports this clonotype. The rearrangement links TRBV19 to TRBJ2-5; possible D gene TRBD1, 6 bases. Trimming cost V 2 bases and J 4 bases, with 8 bases left between them. This CDR3 spans 13 amino acids. Looked up from germline, CDR1 is LNHDA and CDR2 is SQIVND (reference sequence). The CDR3, as DNA: TGTGCCAGTAGTATACAGGGGAGAGAGACCCAGTACTTC. Its protein is CASSIQGRETQYF.

V gene TRBV3-1 combines with J gene TRBJ2-1, with D possibly matching TRBD2 (5 bases). This CDR3 spans 10 amino acids. Deletions cut 8 bases from V and 9 bases from J, with 8 bases between. Germline loops: CDR1 LGHDT, CDR2 YNNKEL (reference sequence). The CDR3 coding sequence is TGTGCCAGCGGGAGCCTTGAGCAGTTCTTC. Translated: CASGSLEQFF.